This T cell receptor (beta chain) derives from a study of OX40 agonist ivuxolimab in advanced cancers. About this clone itself: The antigen remains undetermined.

Regarding the study as a whole: Still undetermined is the antigen specificity of the expanded peripheral T cells.

Researchers took blood at baseline, on cycle 4 day 1, and on cycle 7 day 1. Some clones are missing from TCRdb's copy, which holds only in-frame ones; the method was immunoSEQ multiplex PCR. The sample carries over 150,000 clones, approximately 94% recorded once. The receptor was isolated from an adult with an advanced solid tumor such as melanoma, head and neck, liver or kidney cancer. The source was CD4+ or CD8+ T cells sorted from blood, collected in a trial of the OX40 agonist ivuxolimab.

This chain's CDR3 is CASSFQGYEQYF. CDR3 nucleotide sequence: TGTGCCAGCAGCTTCCAGGGCTACGAGCAGTACTTC. The V gene is TRBV5-4, the J gene TRBJ2-7, with D tentatively TRBD1 (5 bases). CDR1 is SGHNT and CDR2 is YYREEE in the germline V gene (reference sequence). The length of the CDR3 is 12 residues. Trimming took off 2 bases at V and 3 bases at J, with 6 bases between the two ends.